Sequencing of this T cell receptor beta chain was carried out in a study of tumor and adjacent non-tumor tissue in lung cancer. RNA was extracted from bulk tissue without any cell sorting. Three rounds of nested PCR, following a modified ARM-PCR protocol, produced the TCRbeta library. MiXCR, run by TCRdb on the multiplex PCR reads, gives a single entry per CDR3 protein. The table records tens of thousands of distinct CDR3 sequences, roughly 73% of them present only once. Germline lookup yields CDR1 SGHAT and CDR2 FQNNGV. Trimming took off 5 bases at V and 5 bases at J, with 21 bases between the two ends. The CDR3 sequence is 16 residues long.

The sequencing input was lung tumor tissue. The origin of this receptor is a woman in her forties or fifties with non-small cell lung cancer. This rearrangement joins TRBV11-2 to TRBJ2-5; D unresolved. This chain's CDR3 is CASSLRAGTNLETQYF. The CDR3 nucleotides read TGTGCCAGCAGCCTCAGAGCCGGTACTAACCTGGAGACCCAGTACTTC.